Following are 21 T cell receptor beta chains from one sample sequenced in a study of cytotoxic CD8 clonotypes in ibrutinib-treated CLL (dated by TCRdb to the early 2020s). The library was made by the immunoSEQ multiplex PCR assay. In TCRdb, the immuneACCESS table is reduced to in-frame sequences with V and J assigned. These tables do not hold every clone; where another copy was compared, an unresolved V gene accounts for under half, and the others remain unexplained. The sample profile shows about 50,000 clones; about 50% of them were found once. The top ten constitute about 27% of the sample. The time point label for this specimen denotes: roughly 25 months on ibrutinib. This sample comprised PBMCs, obtained after 24 months of ibrutinib treatment. All receptors come from a human donor with chronic lymphocytic leukemia.

V and J are TRBV6-1 and TRBJ1-2, with D maybe TRBD1 (6 bases). The V end was cut by 0 bases, the J end by 7 bases, with 15 bases between. This CDR3 has 15 residues. CDR1 and CDR2 (germline): MNHNS, SASEGT. In nucleotides, the CDR3 is TGTGCCAGCAGTGAAGCAACAGGGACCCTTTTTGGCTACACCTTC. Translating gives CASSEATGTLFGYTF.

V is TRBV21-1 and J is TRBJ2-5; the table names TRBD2, a call not compared with the DNA. TRBV21-1 is reported as a pseudogene. The CDR3 runs to 18 residues. In nucleotides, the CDR3 is TGTGCCAGCAGCAAAGCGGGCACTAGCGGGGGGGGGCAAGAGACCCAGTACTTC. This codes for CASSKAGTSGGGQETQYF.

V gene TRBV5-6 combines with J gene TRBJ1-5; 7 bases align to TRBD1. The germline gives CDR1 SGHDT, CDR2 YYEEEE. V dropped 4 bases and J dropped 6; count of bases not matched to a gene: 10. The CDR3 totals 15 residues. The CDR3 DNA sequence: TGTGCCAGCAGCCTTAGGGACAGTTGGGCTCAGCCCCAGCATTTT. The encoded protein is CASSLRDSWAQPQHF. Combining the CDR3 with reference TRBV5-6 and TRBJ1-5 gives the whole variable domain DAGVTQSPTHLIKTRGQQVTLRCSPKSGHDTVSWYQQALGQGPQFIFQYYEEEERQRGNFPDRFSGHQFPNYSSELNVNALLLGDSALYLCASSLRDSWAQPQHFGDGTRLSIL.

This clone turned up a few times. The chain links TRBV2 to TRBJ2-7; possibly TRBD2 for D (5 bases). Trimming took 1 base from V and 3 from J, leaving 10 bases between them. This CDR3 region has 14 residues. CDR1 and CDR2 from the germline V gene are SNHLY and FYNNEI. Here the CDR3 reads CASSEGFDYYEQYF. CDR3 nucleotides: TGTGCCAGCAGTGAAGGTTTCGACTACTACGAGCAGTACTTC.

The rearrangement links TRBV5-4 to TRBJ2-7; D not certain. With 1 base removed from V and 2 bases from J, the gap between germline ends came to 4 bases. Germline lookup yields CDR1 SGHNT and CDR2 YYREEE (reference sequence). The CDR3 sequence is 12 residues long. The CDR3 protein is CASSLFPYEQYF. The CDR3, as DNA: TGTGCCAGCAGCTTGTTTCCCTACGAGCAGTACTTC.

The chain links TRBV27 to TRBJ2-1; tentatively, D is TRBD1 (8 bases). V lost 7 bases and J 6 bases, leaving 19 bases between the germline ends. CDR3 length: 15 amino acids. Germline values: CDR1 MNHEY, CDR2 SMNVEV (reference sequence). The CDR3 region has the DNA TGTGCCAGCACCCCAAGGACAGGGAGGGCCAATGAGCAGTTCTTC. Protein: CASTPRTGRANEQFF.

The rearrangement links TRBV7-2 to TRBJ2-2; D not certain. Germline V gene lookup returns CDR1 SGHTA and CDR2 FQGNSA. Trimming shortened V by 2 bases and J by 1 base, and 11 bases separated the two germline ends. This CDR3 is 16 amino acids long. CDR3 nucleotides: TGTGCCAGCAGCTTAATTCCAGGTTGGAACACCGGGGAGCTGTTTTTT. Translated: CASSLIPGWNTGELFF.

The J gene is TRBJ2-2, the V gene TRBV2; 7 nucleotides agree with TRBD1. The CDR3 consists of 15 residues. The germline CDR1 and CDR2 sequences are SNHLY and FYNNEI. V shed 5 bases, J shed 2 bases, and the junction held 5 bases outside the gene matches. CDR3 region: CASSRGQRNTGELFF. The CDR3 region has the DNA TGTGCCAGCAGTAGGGGACAGCGCAACACCGGGGAGCTGTTTTTT.

By share, this clone counts as medium-sized. The CDR3 DNA reads as TGTGCCAGCAGTGGCCGACACAGCGAGCAGTACTTC. Encoded protein: CASSGRHSEQYF. The chain is built from TRBV2 and TRBJ2-7; D gene unclear. CDR1 is SNHLY and CDR2 is FYNNEI in the germline V gene. V dropped 4 bases and J dropped 6 bases, with 10 bases sitting between them. The CDR3 runs 12 residues.

This clone was picked up many times. Other DNA sequences in this specimen translate into the identical CDR3. The CDR3 reads CASSAGPYNSPLHF. CDR3 DNA: TGTGCCAGCAGTGCGGGGCCGTATAATTCACCCCTCCACTTT. This rearrangement joins TRBV6-1 to TRBJ1-6; weak D call: TRBD1 (5 bases). Per the germline V gene, CDR1 is MNHNS and CDR2 is SASEGT. The CDR3 consists of 14 residues. Trimming removed 4 bases from V and 4 bases from J, with 8 bases in between.

This rearrangement joins TRBV6-1 to TRBJ1-6; 9 bases are a match to TRBD1. The CDR3 has 15 residues. Trimming cost V 6 bases and J 10 bases; bases outside gene matches: 10. CDR1 and CDR2 from the germline V gene are MNHNS and SASEGT. CDR3 loop: CASSAGQGKGSPLHF. In DNA, the CDR3 is TGTGCCAGCAGCGCCGGACAGGGGAAGGGATCACCCCTCCACTTT.

The chain employs TRBV7-6 and TRBJ2-5; TRBD2 agrees at 12 bases. V lost 5 bases and J lost 4; bases outside the gene matches: 8. The CDR3 extends over 16 amino acids. From germline, CDR1 is SGHVS and CDR2 FNYEAQ. For the CDR3, the DNA is TGTGCCAGCAGCCTCCCTAGCGGGGGGGCGGGAGAGACCCAGTACTTC. This encodes CASSLPSGGAGETQYF.

CDR3 in amino acids: CASSYFFGGRPYEQYF. DNA of the CDR3: TGTGCCAGCAGTTACTTCTTTGGGGGGCGCCCCTACGAGCAGTACTTC. The V gene is TRBV6-5, the J gene TRBJ2-7; D is possibly TRBD1 or TRBD2 (6 bases each). The CDR3 covers 16 residues. Germline loops: CDR1 MNHEY, CDR2 SVGAGI. V was cut by 1 base and J by 2 bases, with 15 bases left in between.

This chain uses TRBV5-1 with TRBJ1-3; unclear D gene. Germline-derived CDR1 and CDR2 are SGHRS and YFSETQ. CDR3 length: 15 amino acids. V lost 5 bases, J lost 0 bases, and 12 bases lay in between. Here the CDR3 reads CASRPPGISGNTIYF. In DNA form, the CDR3 reads TGCGCCAGCAGACCTCCGGGGATCTCTGGAAACACCATATATTTT.

V and J are TRBV7-9 and TRBJ2-1, with D uncertain. The germline V gene encodes CDR1 SEHNR and CDR2 FQNEAQ (reference sequence). The CDR3 sequence is 15 residues long. With 2 bases removed from V and 1 base from J, the gap between germline ends came to 9 bases. The CDR3 coding sequence is TGTGCCAGCAGCTTAATGGAACTATCCTACAATGAGCAGTTCTTC. The encoded protein is CASSLMELSYNEQFF.

V and J are TRBV5-1 and TRBJ2-1; 12 bases fit TRBD2. V trimming: 4 bases; J trimming: 8 bases; junction bases outside the gene matches: 13. The germline V gene has CDR1 SGHRS and CDR2 YFSETQ. The CDR3 sequence is 17 residues long. This CDR3 reads CASSPRASGGGIDEQFF. CDR3 sequence (DNA): TGCGCCAGCAGCCCCCGGGCTAGCGGGGGGGGAATTGATGAGCAGTTCTTC.

The genes are TRBV9 and TRBJ2-7; 7 positions match TRBD2. Per germline, CDR1 SGDLS and CDR2 YYNGEE. V trimming: 4 bases; J trimming: 6 bases; junction bases outside the gene matches: 4. The CDR3 is 12 amino acids. The CDR3 sequence is CASSFREGEQYF. As DNA, the CDR3 is TGTGCCAGCAGCTTTAGGGAGGGCGAGCAGTACTTC.

The J gene is TRBJ2-1, the V gene TRBV27, with D possibly TRBD1 on 5 matching bases. Between the trimmed V and J ends, which lost 6 bases and 0 bases, there was a span of 15 bases. CDR1 and CDR2 from the germline V gene are MNHEY and SMNVEV (reference sequence). The length of the CDR3 is 16 residues. The CDR3 spells CASSRSLGDSYNEQFF. The CDR3 DNA is TGTGCCAGCAGCCGAAGTTTAGGGGACTCCTACAATGAGCAGTTCTTC.

Here the CDR3 DNA reads TGTGCCAGCAGCCCGGGACAGACCGTTGGGGAAGCTTTCTTT. Its translation: CASSPGQTVGEAFF. The chain is built from TRBV11-1 and TRBJ1-1, with 7 bases fitting TRBD1. Germline-derived CDR1 and CDR2 are SGHAT and FQDESV (reference sequence). The CDR3 consists of 14 residues. The J segment lost 8 bases and the V segment lost 5 bases, leaving 11 bases of the junction unmatched.

Remarks on this clone: Germline and junction disagree at one end, which may indicate a read error. Other DNA sequences from this sample encode an identical CDR3 as well. The rearrangement uses TRBV6-5 and TRBJ2-7, with TRBD1 identical over 7 bases. CDR1 and CDR2 from the germline V gene are MNHEY and SVGAGI. CDR3 length: 13 residues. The CDR3 nucleotides read TGTGCCAGCAGTAGGACAGGTAGCAACGAACAGTACTTC. Protein sequence: CASSRTGSNEQYF.

The chain recombines TRBV7-8 with TRBJ2-7; 8 bases are a match to TRBD1. From germline, CDR1 is SGHVS and CDR2 FQNEAQ. J gave up 2 bases and V 0 bases, and 6 bases lay outside the gene matches. The CDR3 spans 16 residues. The DNA of the CDR3 is TGTGCCAGCAGCTTAGCCGCCGGGACAGGACCCTACGAGCAGTACTTC. Translating gives CASSLAAGTGPYEQYF. The full variable domain, in which reference TRBV7-8 and TRBJ2-7 provide the parts outside the CDR3, is GAGVSQSPRYKVAKRGQDVALRCDPISGHVSLFWYQQALGQGPEFLTYFQNEAQLDKSGLPSDRFFAERPEGSVSTLKIQRTQQEDSAVYLCASSLAAGTGPYEQYFGPGTRLTVT.